This T cell receptor (beta chain) was captured in a study of human T cells and chemical hapten exposure. Study information: The sensitizing agent was 2% DPC, placed on roughly 2 cm by roughly 2 cm of upper inner arm skin. All patients underwent weekly scalp dosing with diphenylcyclopropenone for the full approximately 25-week study.

This clonotype was observed at least ten times. No antigen is known for it. The V and J ends lost 4 bases and 3 bases respectively, with 11 bases between them. CDR3 length equals 14 residues. Germline CDR1 reads SEHNR; CDR2 reads FQNEAQ (reference sequence). Time point specified: pre-sensitization, week 0. As to treatment: therapeutic diphenylcyclopropenone sensitization with weekly scalp DPC. It was from unfractionated whole blood that total RNA was extracted. TCRdb redid the calling of the RACE reads with MiXCR, one entry per CDR3 protein. Of about 350,000 distinct CDR3 sequences listed, about 5% are singletons. Study results and limitations: TCRs above 1 in 1000 frequency did not change with DPC sensitization.

Sequences were derived from whole blood, sampled in connection with sensitization to the hapten diphenylcyclopropenone (DPC). This chain links TRBV7-9 with TRBJ2-3; D unresolved. The receptor was isolated from a young woman with alopecia areata. Some clones in this sample may be carry-over from other donors' samples. CDR3 DNA: TGTGCCAGCAGCTATGGGTCGACTACAGATACGCAGTATTTT. Translating gives CASSYGSTTDTQYF.